This T cell receptor beta chain was captured by sequencing in a study of blood T cell repertoires in COVID-19. Whole-study context: Samples representing acute and convalescent COVID-19 were sourced from the United States, Italy and Spain.

Here immunoSEQ multiplex PCR was the method, and the copy in TCRdb shows in-frame clones only, minus some. The data hold fewer than 400,000 clones, with approximately 84% observed a single time. Residents of 24 US areas, aged roughly 18 to 89 years, made up the participants. The CDR3 loop spans 15 amino acids. V lost 0 bases to trimming and J lost 3 bases, with 12 bases between them. The germline V gene encodes CDR1 MNHEY and CDR2 SMNVEV (reference sequence). The sequence was collected from a man aged 30-40 years who had recovered from COVID-19. V is TRBV27 and J is TRBJ2-7; D gene unclear. Sample: PBMCs or T cells enriched from blood (not recorded which). CDR3 sequence: CASSLSWAKYYEQYF. DNA of the CDR3: TGTGCCAGCAGTTTATCGTGGGCTAAATACTACGAGCAGTACTTC.